The subject of this entry is one TCR beta chain. The germline V gene encodes CDR1 SEHNR and CDR2 FQNEAQ (reference sequence). This CDR3 contains 17 residues. The trim removed 5 bases at V and 0 bases at J, leaving 10 bases unmatched. Assay: immunoSEQ multiplex PCR; the TCRdb copy retains only in-frame clones and omits some. Of 150,000 or so clones in the sample, 85% to 90% were seen once. The sample is drawn from a study of cytomegalovirus exposure and HLA in healthy donors. The sequenced sample was PBMCs. V is TRBV7-9 and J is TRBJ2-4; 7 positions match TRBD1. The TCR sequence derives from a woman in her 30s in good health and CMV-seropositive. Written as DNA, the CDR3 is TGTGCCAGCAGCACACCACAGGGGATCCTAGCCAAAAACATTCAGTACTTC. Translated, it gives CASSTPQGILAKNIQYF.